A single sample is the source of the 3 T cell receptor beta chains below, sequenced in a study of cytomegalovirus exposure and HLA in healthy donors. PCR used 60 Vbeta primers and 13 Jbeta primers. Clones were sequenced by immunoSEQ multiplex PCR, and TCRdb holds only the in-frame ones, with some missing. Here the sample spans 250,000 to 350,000 clones, more than 80% being singletons. Sequencing was carried out using PBMCs. These receptors came from a man aged 35 to 55 in good health and CMV-seropositive.

The table lists this clone with a count of one. V and J are TRBV29-1 and TRBJ2-7; D possibly corresponds to TRBD1 (5 bases). Trimming shortened V by 7 bases and J by 2 bases, and 12 bases separated the two germline ends. The CDR3 is 12 residues long. Germline-derived CDR1 and CDR2 are SQVTM and ANQGSEA. CDR3: CSAGAGTYEQYF. In DNA, the CDR3 is TGCAGCGCTGGGGCAGGGACCTACGAGCAGTACTTC.

CDR3 residues: CASSFKTGTNYGYTF. The CDR3 DNA follows: TGTGCCAGCAGCTTCAAGACGGGTACCAACTATGGCTACACCTTC. The chain has TRBV13 and TRBJ1-2; the D is unclear. CDR1 and CDR2 (germline): PRHDT, FYEKMQ (reference sequence). The CDR3 has 15 residues. V was cut by 3 bases and J by 2 bases, with 13 bases left in between.

This chain uses TRBV4-1 with TRBJ2-7; 9 bases align to TRBD1. Losses at the gene ends were 4 bases for V and 2 bases for J; bases not matched to a gene: 15. Germline loops: CDR1 MGHRA, CDR2 YSYEKL. The CDR3 totals 18 residues. CDR3 nucleotide sequence: TGCGCCAGCAGCCTAGAAGAATACATCGGACAGGGGCCCTACGAGCAGTACTTC. This sequence encodes CASSLEEYIGQGPYEQYF.